A selection of T cell receptor beta chains follows, all from one sample in a study of T-cell reconstitution after alpha-beta-depleted transplantation in children. TCRdb used MiXCR to reprocess the PCR reads, holding one entry per CDR3 protein. The sample has approximately 510,000 distinct CDR3 sequences; around 17% are singletons. The material sequenced was PBMCs from the stem cell graft donor, taken from the stem cell graft. The receptors here all came from a human donor who donated a stem cell graft to a child with acute lymphoblastic leukemia. The CDR3 runs from the conserved cysteine through the conserved F or W. Each record gives: V gene, CDR3 protein.

v_call: TRBV5-1; cdr3_aa: CASSDGRTSGTGTQYF
v_call: TRBV13; cdr3_aa: CASSPEAGMEAFF
v_call: TRBV7-2; cdr3_aa: CASTYPMLAVNTGELFF
v_call: TRBV6-2/TRBV6-3; cdr3_aa: CASSPRGLAGGPHEQYF
v_call: TRBV23-1; cdr3_aa: CASSQPDTPGTDTQYF
v_call: TRBV5-1; cdr3_aa: CASSHRDATRNTIYF
v_call: TRBV10-3; cdr3_aa: CAISPGGVEQYF
v_call: TRBV14; cdr3_aa: CASSQDRIAGVGEQFF
v_call: TRBV20-1; cdr3_aa: CSASRGSGSYEQYF
v_call: TRBV5-1; cdr3_aa: CASSVGTGPTDTQYF
v_call: TRBV12-3/TRBV12-4; cdr3_aa: CASREAGSAFF
v_call: TRBV5-1; cdr3_aa: CASSWSGGYEQYF
v_call: TRBV9; cdr3_aa: CASSVGRRSVVTDTQYF
v_call: TRBV24-1; cdr3_aa: CATRDRDTEAFF
v_call: TRBV5-1; cdr3_aa: CATSPTSGTAYEQYF
v_call: TRBV7-6; cdr3_aa: CASSLATAGVTGELFF
v_call: TRBV5-1; cdr3_aa: CASSLDYAGSGSPQETQYF
v_call: TRBV10-3; cdr3_aa: CAISGQVNTEAFF
v_call: TRBV5-6; cdr3_aa: CASSLAGREQFF
v_call: TRBV5-4; cdr3_aa: CASSLKLGLNTEAFF
v_call: TRBV5-6; cdr3_aa: CASSFSGVEQYF
v_call: TRBV18; cdr3_aa: CASSATGHGNQPQHF
v_call: TRBV5-1; cdr3_aa: CASSFYYTGAYDQYF
v_call: TRBV29-1; cdr3_aa: CSAGRGNNEKLFF
v_call: TRBV11-1; cdr3_aa: CASSLALAQGAVMNTEAFF
v_call: TRBV4-1; cdr3_aa: CASSRGREGNEQFF
v_call: TRBV5-1; cdr3_aa: CASRGTGRPYEQYF
v_call: TRBV6-2/TRBV6-3; cdr3_aa: CASSTGFAEFEQYF
v_call: TRBV25-1; cdr3_aa: CASKQTLMDGYTF
v_call: TRBV20-1; cdr3_aa: CSVAWGSSYNSPLHF
v_call: TRBV20-1; cdr3_aa: CSARDRGRREQYF
v_call: TRBV20-1; cdr3_aa: CSANWGRNYGYTF
v_call: TRBV20-1; cdr3_aa: CSAAAGQNYGYTF
v_call: TRBV6-2/TRBV6-3; cdr3_aa: CASRPTGGPYNEQFF
v_call: TRBV7-9; cdr3_aa: CASGRGGYTF
v_call: TRBV7-9; cdr3_aa: CASSHRDRGTEAFF
v_call: TRBV12-3/TRBV12-4; cdr3_aa: CASSFPGNQPQHF
v_call: TRBV5-1; cdr3_aa: CASSKPSTGRATDTQYF
v_call: TRBV27; cdr3_aa: CASNPGQGGEQYF
v_call: TRBV7-9; cdr3_aa: CASSLGPLEANEQFF
v_call: TRBV5-1; cdr3_aa: CASRPDSLGSYNEQFF
v_call: TRBV4-1; cdr3_aa: CASSQVGPTDTQYF
v_call: TRBV18; cdr3_aa: CASSDATRGGYTF
v_call: TRBV12-3/TRBV12-4; cdr3_aa: CASSFPGAAKFEAFF
v_call: TRBV25-1; cdr3_aa: CASMGEKLFF